This is a list of T cell receptor beta chains from one sample in a study of T-cell memory formation after mild COVID-19. TCRdb re-derived calls from the 5' RACE reads in MiXCR, one entry per CDR3 protein. The table records 470,000 or so distinct CDR3 sequences, under 20% of them present only once. Sequencing was carried out using PBMCs or a T cell subset sorted from them (not recorded which). The receptors stem from a man between 18 and 35 years old who had mild COVID-19 (a few samples of this study predate the infection). Cell type and time point are not known. Each CDR3 is given with its conserved first and last residue. A D gene is named only where the DNA matches it firmly. Clone size is shown for a subset of rows, as once, few, many or a class of expanded clone.

v_gene,abundance,j_gene,d_gene,CDR3aa,CDR3nt
TRBV11-2,.,TRBJ2-5,TRBD1,CASSMTGAETQYF,TGTGCCAGCAGCATGACAGGGGCAGAGACCCAGTACTTC
TRBV7-6,.,TRBJ2-3,.,CASSVWAGGTDTQYF,TGTGCCAGCAGCGTGTGGGCAGGGGGCACAGATACGCAGTATTTT
TRBV15,.,TRBJ1-4,.,CATSRDRGDEKLFF,TGTGCCACCAGCAGAGACAGGGGAGATGAAAAACTGTTTTTT
TRBV12-3/TRBV12-4,.,TRBJ2-5,.,CASSQTGIGETQYF,TGTGCCAGCAGCCAAACAGGGATTGGGGAGACCCAGTACTTC
TRBV4-2,many,TRBJ2-4,TRBD2,CASSLGSGGAKNIQYF,TGTGCCAGCAGCCTTGGGAGCGGGGGTGCCAAAAACATTCAGTACTTC
TRBV7-2,.,TRBJ2-3,TRBD2,CASSLAGGSPDTQYF,TGTGCCAGCAGCTTAGCCGGGGGGTCTCCAGATACGCAGTATTTT
TRBV3-1,.,TRBJ2-5,.,CASSQDTGGSQYF,TGTGCCAGCAGCCAAGATACCGGGGGATCCCAGTACTTC
TRBV7-2,.,TRBJ1-6,.,CAAGQRNSPLHF,TGTGCCGCCGGACAGAGAAATTCACCCCTCCACTTT
TRBV5-1,.,TRBJ2-3,.,CASSLDGTQYF,TGCGCCAGCAGCTTGGACGGTACGCAGTATTTT
TRBV28,many,TRBJ2-3,.,CASSFRDRTDTQYF,TGTGCCAGCAGCTTTAGAGACCGGACAGATACGCAGTATTTT
TRBV6-2/TRBV6-3,.,TRBJ1-1,.,CASTSLGAYTKGEAFF,TGTGCCAGCACGTCACTGGGCGCCTACACAAAGGGTGAAGCTTTCTTT
TRBV12-3/TRBV12-4,few,TRBJ1-5,.,CASSLTPRYSNQPQHF,TGTGCCAGCAGTCTAACGCCCCGATATAGCAATCAGCCCCAGCATTTT
TRBV2,few,TRBJ1-4,TRBD1,CASSAGTVLAELFF,TGTGCCAGCAGCGCCGGGACAGTCCTTGCGGAACTGTTTTTT
TRBV15,few,TRBJ2-1,.,CATSRDRQGWFF,TGTGCCACCAGCAGAGACAGGCAGGGGTGGTTCTTC
TRBV12-3/TRBV12-4,.,TRBJ1-2,TRBD1,CASSLRDRVGYTF,TGTGCCAGCAGTTTAAGGGACAGGGTCGGCTACACCTTC
TRBV7-6,few,TRBJ1-1,.,CASSLARSEPAFF,TGTGCCAGCAGCTTAGCGCGCTCGGAGCCAGCTTTCTTT
TRBV7-9,.,TRBJ2-3,.,CASSPPLTDTQYF,TGTGCCAGCAGCCCCCCCCTCACAGATACGCAGTATTTT
TRBV30,.,TRBJ2-7,TRBD1,CAWSPGQVPRQYF,TGTGCCTGGAGCCCGGGACAGGTCCCGCGGCAGTACTTC
TRBV24-1,many,TRBJ1-5,.,CATSDFADQPQHF,TGTGCCACCAGTGATTTTGCGGATCAGCCCCAGCATTTT
TRBV29-1,few,TRBJ2-3,.,CSVESGPGGTDTQYF,TGCAGCGTTGAAAGCGGCCCGGGGGGCACAGATACGCAGTATTTT
TRBV4-3,few,TRBJ2-7,.,CASSQVKGVGYEQYF,TGCGCCAGCAGCCAAGTTAAAGGGGTCGGCTACGAGCAGTACTTC
TRBV6-5,many,TRBJ2-3,.,CASSYAGGADTQYF,TGTGCCAGCAGTTACGCCGGGGGAGCAGATACGCAGTATTTT
TRBV5-5,few,TRBJ1-1,.,CASSLARDQPNTEAFF,TGTGCCAGCAGCTTGGCCCGGGACCAACCGAACACTGAAGCTTTCTTT
TRBV6-2/TRBV6-3,few,TRBJ2-7,.,CASSSGEEAHEQYF,TGTGCCAGCAGCTCGGGAGAGGAGGCCCACGAGCAGTACTTC
TRBV10-2,many,TRBJ2-3,.,CASSESSDTQYF,TGCGCCAGCAGTGAGTCGTCAGATACGCAGTATTTT
TRBV5-1,many,TRBJ2-7,TRBD1,CASSLEPTGGYEQYF,TGCGCCAGCAGCTTGGAACCTACAGGGGGCTACGAGCAGTACTTC